Included here is one T cell receptor beta chain sequence, with context. Only a few counts were recorded for this clonotype. No cognate antigen has been identified for it. It has no much larger one-base neighbor in the sample; base qualities were not kept. Library prep was done by 5' RACE. Sequencing instrument: Illumina HiSeq 2500. A second roughly 7 to 11 cycle PCR used a sample-barcoded 5' primer and a J-beta primer mix. A unique molecular identifier was introduced onto each TCR beta cDNA molecule by a template-switch 5' adaptor carrying 12 random nucleotides. Each sample yielded at least 3 million CDR3-containing paired-end reads. The Mint cDNA synthesis kit, primed by a TRBC-specific oligonucleotide, was used to synthesize first-strand cDNA from all RNA. Following uracil-DNA glycosylase treatment, a first 18-cycle PCR with universal primers M1SS and BC2_uni_R was performed on all cDNA. Per the original workflow: For normalization, 1 million high-quality reads were randomly selected from each sample, with every read carrying a distinct molecular identifier. Instead of being binned into consensus sequences, reads with shared molecular identifiers were discarded. MiTCR, run with a Q25 quality threshold and the strictest error-elimination algorithm, handled CDR3 identification, clonotype clustering and error correction. A nonparametric unseen species model using Euler transformation provided a lower-bound estimate of total TCR beta diversity. TCRdb ran its own pipeline on the public reads, namely fastp trimming at Q25 and MiXCR clone calling, and kept in-frame beta chains. Identical CDR3 proteins give one entry, which carries the most common genes and DNA. TCRdb, rather than the study authors, made the V and J calls. The sample table holds fewer than 900,000 distinct CDR3 sequences, of which about 34% were seen once. Of the sample, over 10% is held by the ten largest clones.

The data belong to a study of blood T cells in healthy people across ages (dated by TCRdb to the mid-2010s). Broadly, across the study: Template switching captured roughly one uniquely barcoded TCR beta cDNA molecule per two T cells in model experiments. The study analyzed two additional independent replicas of 1 million unique cDNA reads from the same blood draw for two donors, one aged 18 to 30 and one aged 80 or older. Four age groups were formed from the donors: young (average approximately 15 years), middle-aged (just under 40), aged (around 62) and long-lived (82). To avoid experimental bias, donors of different ages were distributed randomly across sequencing lanes. Age-related changes in TCR beta repertoire diversity were measured in the study by deep sequencing normalized with unique cDNA molecular identifiers. Results and caveats for the whole study, not just this receptor: Donor CMV infection status was unknown, potentially confounding age-related changes in expanded clonotypes. Conclusive comparison of naive and antigen-experienced compartments was prevented by the profiling of bulk unsorted PBMCs. Observed TCR beta diversity per million T cells fell roughly linearly with age, and a significant reduction was already apparent by age roughly 40. A strong correlation was found between observed TCR beta diversity and the percentage of naive T cells measured by flow cytometry. Compared with the aged group, the long-lived group had more naive CD4+ T cells, fewer expanded clones and increased TCR diversity, a pattern suggesting age selection. Estimates of total diversity from one million sequenced T cells were regarded as lower bounds and underestimates.

Donors were 35 to 40 systemically healthy Caucasian individuals from Russia aged roughly 6 to 90 years. Each donor gave about 9.2 milliliters of peripheral blood, drawn into EDTA-treated Vacutainer tubes. Ficoll-Paque density-gradient centrifugation was used to isolate PBMCs, with at least 6 million per sample. Total RNA was extracted from PBMCs with Trizol reagent, with at least 5 micrograms obtained per sample. For every donor, an aliquot of PBMCs went through flow cytometry to measure the percentages of naive CD45RAhigh/CD27high T cells. V is cut by 2 bases and J by 3 bases, and the space between the germline ends is 10 bases. From a lookup of the germline V gene, CDR1 and CDR2 are ENHRY and SYGVKD. The CDR3 spans 14 residues, from the cysteine through the phenylalanine. The DNA shown is the 42-base CDR3, in frame from base 1.

The rearranged chain carries TRBV10-3 and TRBJ1-2; the D segment could be TRBD1, given 5 matching bases. Sequencing used blood. The TCR sequence derives from a man between 18 and 35 years old in good health. Here the CDR3 is given as CAISERMGHYGYTF. The bases are TGTGCCATCAGTGAGAGGATGGGGCACTATGGCTACACCTTC.